The 14 T cell receptor beta chains below come from one sample, sequenced in a study of shared clonotypes between healthy human individuals. Repertoires were generated with immunoSEQ multiplex PCR, while TCRdb's copy carries only in-frame clones and drops some. The sample lists around 700,000 clones; 72% were seen once. Material for sequencing was memory CD4+ T cells sorted from blood. Subset specified: CD45RA-negative fraction. These TCRs come from a woman in her 30s in good health.

This clone was recorded once. This chain joins TRBV21-1 and TRBJ2-2; the table calls TRBD2, which could not be checked here. TRBV21-1 is reported as a pseudogene. The CDR3 extends over 18 amino acids. CDR3 sequence reads: CASSKALLAGPNTGELFF. The CDR3 bases are TGTGCCAGCAGCAAAGCGCTTTTGGCGGGACCTAACACCGGGGAGCTGTTTTTT.

This clone was seen just once. The genes are TRBV7-9 and TRBJ1-4, with TRBD1 matching 9 bases. The trim removed 6 bases at V and 1 base at J, leaving 6 bases unmatched. Germline CDR1 reads SEHNR; CDR2 reads FQNEAQ (reference sequence). The CDR3 is made up of 16 amino acids. CDR3 sequence (DNA): TGTGCCAGCAGTTTTAGACAGGGGGAAACTAATGAAAAACTGTTTTTT. This gives the protein CASSFRQGETNEKLFF.

The chain has TRBV28 and TRBJ1-5, with 7 bases identical to TRBD1. The CDR3 has 16 amino acids. Trimming removed 3 bases from V and 3 bases from J; junction bases left unmatched: 8. Germline V gene sequence: CDR1 MDHEN, CDR2 SYDVKM. This CDR3 is CASSFSSQGDNQPQHF. Written as DNA, the CDR3 is TGTGCCAGCAGTTTTAGTTCCCAGGGGGACAATCAGCCCCAGCATTTT. The whole variable domain, remainder taken from reference TRBV28 and TRBJ1-5, is DVKVTQSSRYLVKRTGEKVFLECVQDMDHENMFWYRQDPGLGLRLIYFSYDVKMKEKGDIPEGYSVSREKKERFSLILESASTNQTSMYLCASSFSSQGDNQPQHFGDGTRLSIL.

V is TRBV7-8 and J is TRBJ2-1, with 9 bases identical to TRBD2. With 7 bases clipped from V and 8 bases from J, the junction kept 6 bases outside the gene matches. Per germline, CDR1 SGHVS and CDR2 FQNEAQ. The CDR3 sequence is 13 residues long. The CDR3 sequence: CASTRSGRYEQFF. CDR3 DNA: TGTGCCAGCACTAGAAGCGGGAGGTATGAGCAGTTCTTC. The full variable domain, in which reference TRBV7-8 and TRBJ2-1 provide the parts outside the CDR3, is GAGVSQSPRYKVAKRGQDVALRCDPISGHVSLFWYQQALGQGPEFLTYFQNEAQLDKSGLPSDRFFAERPEGSVSTLKIQRTQQEDSAVYLCASTRSGRYEQFFGPGTRLTVL.

This sequence joins TRBV5-4 and TRBJ2-7; 13 positions match TRBD2. The CDR3 consists of 18 residues. Germline CDR1 reads SGHNT; CDR2 reads YYREEE (reference sequence). V gave up 3 bases and J gave up 2 bases; unmatched junction bases: 11. CDR3 residues: CASSSTGLAGEITYEQYF. The CDR3 DNA is TGTGCCAGCAGCTCCACTGGACTAGCGGGAGAGATAACCTACGAGCAGTACTTC.

This chain uses TRBV18 with TRBJ2-5; the D gene is possibly TRBD1 (5 bases). Trimming removed 2 bases at V and 5 bases at J, with 12 bases between. CDR3 length: 14 residues. Germline assignment: CDR1 KGHSH and CDR2 LQKENI. The CDR3 loop reads CASSPRRGFETQYF. The CDR3, as DNA: TGTGCCAGCTCACCAAGAAGGGGCTTCGAGACCCAGTACTTC. Full variable domain (missing parts from reference TRBV18 and TRBJ2-5): NAGVMQNPRHLVRRRGQEARLRCSPMKGHSHVYWYRQLPEEGLKFMVYLQKENIIDESGMPKERFSAEFPKEGPSILRIQQVVRGDSAAYFCASSPRRGFETQYFGPGTRLLVL.

The V gene is TRBV6-1, the J gene TRBJ2-3; D uncertain. V gave up 11 bases and J gave up 3 bases, with 15 bases separating them. CDR3 size: 13 residues. The V gene's germline CDR1 is MNHNS and CDR2 SASEGT. The CDR3 region is CASNGAFTDTQYF. In DNA, the CDR3 is TGTGCCTCTAATGGCGCATTTACAGATACGCAGTATTTT.

The chain couples TRBV15 to TRBJ1-5; D not certain. Trimming cost V 0 bases and J 4 bases, with 10 bases left between them. CDR3 length: 15 residues. Germline values: CDR1 LNHNV, CDR2 YYDKDF (reference sequence). CDR3 in DNA: TGTGCCACCAGCAGAGATGGAGAGGGTAATCAGCCCCAGCATTTT. It is translated as CATSRDGEGNQPQHF.

The gene calls are TRBV28 and TRBJ1-5; D is undetermined. The CDR3 runs 14 residues. Germline loops: CDR1 MDHEN, CDR2 SYDVKM. V was cut by 0 bases and J by 7 bases, with 10 bases left in between. CDR3 region: CASSLWPGSQPQHF. The DNA of the CDR3 is TGTGCCAGCAGTTTATGGCCGGGATCCCAGCCCCAGCATTTT.

This chain joins TRBV7-6 and TRBJ2-7, with TRBD2 identical over 8 bases. Per germline, CDR1 SGHVS and CDR2 FNYEAQ. The CDR3 consists of 14 residues. With V trimmed by 3 bases and J by 6 bases, 7 bases remained unmatched. CDR3 region: CASSFNSGAGEQYF. CDR3 nucleotide sequence: TGTGCCAGCAGCTTTAATAGCGGGGCTGGCGAGCAGTACTTC.

This chain connects TRBV2 to TRBJ2-1; D may match TRBD1 or TRBD2 (5 bases each). This CDR3 spans 14 amino acids. Per the germline V gene, CDR1 is SNHLY and CDR2 is FYNNEI. V gave up 4 bases and J gave up 4 bases, with 11 bases separating them. The CDR3 loop reads CASSGLAGYNEQFF. The CDR3 bases are TGTGCCAGCAGTGGCCTAGCAGGGTACAATGAGCAGTTCTTC.

The chain is built from TRBV5-1 and TRBJ2-5; 9 bases are shared with TRBD1. Germline lookup yields CDR1 SGHRS and CDR2 YFSETQ. V lost 1 base and J lost 7; bases outside the gene matches: 8. This CDR3 is 15 amino acids long. CDR3 protein: CASSLMSETGGTQYF. The DNA of the CDR3 is TGCGCCAGCAGCTTGATGTCCGAGACAGGGGGGACCCAGTACTTC.

About this clone: The junction departs from the called germline gene at one end, perhaps through a read error. The chain couples TRBV28 to TRBJ2-5, with 12 positions matching TRBD2. The CDR3 has 15 amino acids. Per germline, CDR1 MDHEN and CDR2 SYDVKM. The CDR3 sequence: CASSVWTSGMETQYF. As DNA, the CDR3 is TGTGCCAGCAGTGTATGGACTAGCGGGATGGAGACCCAGTACTTC.

This clone was detected a few times. The identical CDR3 is also encoded by other nucleotide sequences in the sample. This chain uses TRBV28 with TRBJ2-7; TRBD2 agrees at 8 bases. This CDR3 has 14 residues. Germline CDR1 MDHEN, CDR2 SYDVKM. J was trimmed by 4 bases and V by 2 bases; bases with no gene match: 4. CDR3 nucleotides: TGTGCCAGCAGTTTAAGCGGGAGTCGGTACGAGCAGTACTTC. Translating it yields CASSLSGSRYEQYF.